The sequence of this T cell receptor beta chain was determined in a study of T cell repertoires in cytomegalovirus infection. Trimming took off 5 bases at V and 3 bases at J, with 11 bases between the two ends. The CDR3 runs to 14 residues. The V gene's germline CDR1 is SGHTA and CDR2 FQGNSA. MiXCR, run by TCRdb on the reads, gives a single entry per CDR3 protein. In the table there are about 300,000 distinct CDR3 sequences, about 9.2% of which are singletons. This clonotype was observed at least ten times. The chain is built from TRBV7-2 and TRBJ1-5, with D possibly being TRBD1 (5 bases). The origin of this receptor is a human donor in good health (CMV status not recorded). Some clones in this sample may be carry-over from other donors' samples. The sequenced sample consisted of PBMCs. CDR3 loop: CASSPGQNNQPQHF. CDR3 DNA: TGTGCCAGCAGCCCAGGACAAAACAATCAGCCCCAGCATTTT. Looking up the rest from reference TRBV7-2 and TRBJ1-5 gives the full variable domain: GAGVSQSPSNKVTEKGKDVELRCDPISGHTALYWYRQSLGQGLEFLIYFQGNSAPDKSGLPSDRFSAERTGGSVSTLTIQRTQQEDSAVYLCASSPGQNNQPQHFGDGTRLSIL.